Sequencing of this TCR beta chain was carried out in a study of T cell responses to AZD1222 COVID-19 vaccine listed by TCRdb under 2021. Notes on the research overall: AZD1222 recipients with second doses at about 4 weeks or about 12 weeks were pooled, because spike-specific TCR depth and breadth did not differ between schedules. A total of about 230 trial participants underwent TCR sequencing, of whom about 210 received two doses of AZD1222 and 26 received two doses of the MenACWY control vaccine. Enrollment into the trials was organized by age into subgroups of 18-55, 56-69 and 70-plus years, and those subgroups contained roughly 140, 27 and 60 TCR-sequenced participants, respectively. Broader findings and caveats from the paper: Because no day 14 peak-response samples were available, repertoires were characterized only after the peak T cell response. After two AZD1222 doses, both the breadth and the depth of spike-specific TCRs were significantly higher than at day 0 and than in MenACWY recipients. Reportedly, close to half of the unique spike-specific TCRs recognized epitopes lying outside the regions that are mutated in the B.1.351 and B.1.1.7 variants. Participants were mostly white British, with more females than males. The authors suggested clonal diversity may have been underestimated. Vaccine-associated CD4 TCRs spanned the whole spike protein, with dominant responses in regions 160-218 and 743-854. Only a handful of AZD1222 recipients were SARS-CoV-2 seropositive at baseline, limiting conclusions about previously exposed vaccinees. The 56-69-year group was small, and its depth increase did not reach significance, likely because of low power.

CDR3 length: 16 amino acids, cysteine to phenylalanine. Of the read, only the CDR3 DNA is kept; its 48 bases are in frame from base 1. Germline trimming: 4 bases from V, 7 bases from J; junction bases outside gene matches: 9. CDR1 SGHRS and CDR2 YFSETQ were looked up in the germline V gene. What the time point label conveys for this sample: baseline before first vaccination. Vaccinee samples were obtained from the UK trials COV001 and COV002, which included a single-blind randomized controlled phase 2/3 trial of AZD1222 (ChAdOx1 nCoV-19) in healthy adults. For TCRbeta chain sequencing, PBMC samples from trial participants were taken at day 0 and at day 28 after the second dose. The CDR3 regions of human TCRbeta chains were subjected to immunosequencing. In the original analysis: TCRs in the repertoires were compared against a reference library of SARS-CoV-2-specific TCRs that had been generated with the MIRA antigen-specificity platform. Breadth meant the fraction of unique TCRs that were SARS-CoV-2-associated, whereas depth meant the fraction of total T cells that were SARS-CoV-2-associated. Using the MIRA data, each spike-specific TCR was mapped to the spike region that the TCR reacts to and placed in a CD4 or CD8 class. Log10-transformed breadth and depth values were compared by one-way ANOVA with Sidak's multiple comparisons tests. TCRdb took over this immuneACCESS table, retaining in-frame rearrangements with V and J assigned. Such tables are incomplete; in checked studies, under half of the missing clones stem from an unresolved V gene, and the remainder is unexplained. V, J and clone size are those of that table, while D and trimming were read from the DNA. The sample includes roughly 190,000 clones, with more than 80% observed a single time. About 3.9% of the sample goes to the ten largest clones.

As to this clone: It has no known antigen specificity. No base-level quality is on record; no much larger clone is a single base apart.

The V and J genes are TRBV5-1 and TRBJ1-6, with 9 bases aligning to TRBD1. The receptor's source is an adult in good health. This material consisted of peripheral blood, taken on day 0 of AZD1222 vaccination. The CDR3 in this case is CASSMGQGALNSPLHF. The DNA sequence is TGCGCCAGCAGCATGGGACAGGGCGCCCTAAATTCACCCCTCCACTTT. With the rest looked up from the reference TRBV5-1 and TRBJ1-6 genes rather than sequenced, the full variable domain is KAGVTQTPRYLIKTRGQQVTLSCSPISGHRSVSWYQQTPGQGLQFLFEYFSETQRNKGNFPGRFSGRQFSNSRSEMNVSTLELGDSALYLCASSMGQGALNSPLHFGNGTRLTVT.